Each of the 18 T cell receptor beta chains below was sequenced from the same sample in a study of T cells in tumors and immune-related adverse events. This table comes from immunoSEQ multiplex PCR, and its TCRdb copy is limited to in-frame clones, with some not included. Found here are about 22,000 clones, 80% to 95% of them singletons; the top ten hold approximately 1.4%. Sequenced material: lymph node tissue, taken from a patient treated with anti-PD-1 therapy. The receptors shown here come from a female donor with metastatic renal cell carcinoma.

The chain carries TRBV2 and TRBJ1-5, with TRBD1 matching 9 bases. The V segment lost 6 bases and the J segment 0 bases; nucleotides outside the gene matches: 3. The CDR3 length is 15 residues. Germline V gene sequence: CDR1 SNHLY, CDR2 FYNNEI. The CDR3 DNA reads TGTGCCAGCAGCCCGGACAGGGGTAGCAATCAGCCCCAGCATTTT. Translating gives CASSPDRGSNQPQHF.

The sample holds one count of this clone. The V and J genes are TRBV6-1 and TRBJ2-5; no firm D call. V was clipped by 6 bases and J by 5 bases, with 13 bases between them. Per germline, CDR1 MNHNS and CDR2 SASEGT. The CDR3 is 13 residues long. CDR3 bases: TGTGCCAGCAGCCAACGGATGGGCGAGACCCAGTACTTC. This encodes CASSQRMGETQYF.

The rearrangement links TRBV4-1 to TRBJ2-1; D could derive from TRBD1 or TRBD2 (5 bases each). The germline V gene encodes CDR1 MGHRA and CDR2 YSYEKL. Trimming pared 1 base from V and 7 bases from J, leaving 14 bases between. This CDR3 is built from 15 residues. Here the CDR3 DNA reads TGCGCCAGCAGCCAAGTTGGGACCGGCATAAATGAGCAGTTCTTC. It translates to CASSQVGTGINEQFF.

DNA of the CDR3: TGCGCCAGCAGCTTGGCGCCGGACCAAGAGACCCAGTACTTC. It yields the protein CASSLAPDQETQYF. The V gene is TRBV5-1, the J gene TRBJ2-5; D is unresolved. CDR1 is SGHRS and CDR2 is YFSETQ in the germline V gene. Trimming removed 0 bases at V and 0 bases at J, with 6 bases between. This CDR3 has 14 residues.

V gene TRBV5-1 combines with J gene TRBJ2-5, with a possible D match to TRBD1 (5 bases). Trimming pared 0 bases from V and 3 bases from J, leaving 6 bases between. The CDR3 spans 13 residues. Germline V CDR1 and CDR2: SGHRS, YFSETQ. The CDR3 protein is CASSLVGEETQYF. CDR3 coding DNA: TGCGCCAGCAGCTTGGTAGGGGAAGAGACCCAGTACTTC.

The chain employs TRBV5-4 and TRBJ1-1; perhaps TRBD1 as D (5 bases). With 4 bases removed from V and 3 bases from J, the gap between germline ends came to 10 bases. The V gene's germline CDR1 is SGHNT and CDR2 YYREEE (reference sequence). The CDR3 is 13 amino acids. The CDR3 region has the DNA TGTGCCAGCAGCCGAACCAGGGACACTGAAGCTTTCTTT. It is translated as CASSRTRDTEAFF.

The chain carries TRBV10-3 and TRBJ2-3, with D perhaps assigned TRBD1 or TRBD2 (5 bases each). The CDR3 contains 11 residues. Trimming shortened V by 10 bases and J by 2 bases, and 7 bases separated the two germline ends. The germline CDR1 and CDR2 sequences are ENHRY and SYGVKD. The CDR3 loop is CATGATDTQYF. The CDR3 DNA sequence: TGTGCCACCGGGGCCACAGATACGCAGTATTTT.

The CDR3 here is CASSDSGQETQYF. The CDR3 bases are TGTGCCAGCAGTGATAGTGGGCAAGAGACCCAGTACTTC. The genes are TRBV2 and TRBJ2-5; D unclear. The CDR3 totals 13 residues. The ends were cut back, 3 bases at V and 2 bases at J, with 7 bases in the middle. CDR1 SNHLY and CDR2 FYNNEI come from the germline V gene.

The chain carries TRBV18 and TRBJ2-3; D assignment may be TRBD1 or TRBD2 (5 bases each). CDR3 size: 14 residues. CDR1 is KGHSH and CDR2 is LQKENI in the germline V gene. Trimming pared 6 bases from V and 4 bases from J, leaving 14 bases between. CDR3 sequence: CASSPTGPPDTQYF. The CDR3 DNA is TGTGCCAGCTCCCCCACGGGGCCCCCAGATACGCAGTATTTT.

This chain connects TRBV4-2 to TRBJ1-3; TRBD1 is a possible D gene (6 bases). Trimming removed 0 bases from V and 4 bases from J, with 13 bases in between. The germline CDR1 and CDR2 sequences are LGHNA and YNFKEQ. This CDR3 region has 16 residues. The CDR3: CASSQESGARGNTIYF. CDR3 nucleotides: TGTGCCAGCAGCCAAGAATCAGGGGCGCGAGGAAACACCATATATTTT.

The chain combines TRBV7-9 with TRBJ1-2; perhaps TRBD1 as D (6 bases). In germline, CDR1 is SEHNR, CDR2 FQNEAQ (reference sequence). The CDR3 covers 17 residues. V gave up 3 bases and J gave up 8 bases, with 25 bases separating them. The CDR3 DNA reads TGTGCCAGCAGCTTCCCGAGGGGGTTGGGGACCCCTGGAGGCTACACCTTC. Translation: CASSFPRGLGTPGGYTF. Full variable domain (outside the CDR3, taken from reference TRBV7-9 and TRBJ1-2): DTGVSQNPRHKITKRGQNVTFRCDPISEHNRLYWYRQTLGQGPEFLTYFQNEAQLEKSRLLSDRFSAERPKGSFSTLEIQRTEQGDSAMYLCASSFPRGLGTPGGYTFGSGTRLTVV.

This chain uses TRBV5-4 with TRBJ2-2, with unresolved D. Between the trimmed V and J ends, which lost 0 bases and 2 bases, there was a span of 8 bases. Germline assignment: CDR1 SGHNT and CDR2 YYREEE (reference sequence). The CDR3 consists of 15 residues. The CDR3 here is CASSLEAANTGELFF. The CDR3 DNA sequence: TGTGCCAGCAGCTTGGAGGCAGCCAACACCGGGGAGCTGTTTTTT.

The genes are TRBV20-1 and TRBJ2-1; the D gene is possibly TRBD2 (6 bases). The CDR3 has 11 amino acids. Trimming stripped 5 bases from V and 14 bases from J, with 16 bases between. From germline, CDR1 is DFQATT and CDR2 SNEGSKA (reference sequence). The CDR3 nucleotides are TGCAGTGCTCCTATAGCGGTTCGGGAGTTCTTC. It yields the protein CSAPIAVREFF.

The chain employs TRBV2 and TRBJ2-1, with 9 nucleotides matching TRBD2. V was pared by 2 bases and J by 10 bases, with 12 bases of the junction left unmatched. The CDR3 loop spans 16 amino acids. CDR1 is SNHLY, CDR2 FYNNEI, per germline. The DNA for the CDR3 is TGTGCCAGCAGTGAAATTAGACTAGCGGCCAAGTCCGAGCAGTTCTTC. Encoded protein: CASSEIRLAAKSEQFF.

The rearrangement links TRBV19 to TRBJ1-1, with D possibly matching TRBD1 (6 bases). CDR1 and CDR2 (germline): LNHDA, SQIVND (reference sequence). Between the trimmed V and J ends, which lost 3 bases and 8 bases, there was a span of 10 bases. This CDR3 is 12 amino acids long. The CDR3 here is CASSIYDREAFF. DNA of the CDR3: TGTGCCAGTAGTATTTATGACAGGGAAGCTTTCTTT.

V is TRBV7-9 and J is TRBJ2-1, with a tentative D call TRBD2 (6 bases). The CDR3 consists of 14 residues. Trimming pared 2 bases from V and 7 bases from J, leaving 12 bases between. Germline assignment: CDR1 SEHNR and CDR2 FQNEAQ (reference sequence). CDR3 nucleotide sequence: TGTGCCAGCAGCTTACCCCGGAGGGGAAATGAGCAGTTCTTC. This sequence encodes CASSLPRRGNEQFF.

The chain combines TRBV7-2 with TRBJ1-5, with 8 positions matching TRBD1. J was trimmed by 4 bases and V by 3 bases; bases with no gene match: 14. This CDR3 spans 18 amino acids. Germline lookup yields CDR1 SGHTA and CDR2 FQGNSA. This chain's CDR3 is CASSFTKGQGAFNQPQHF. CDR3 DNA sequence: TGTGCCAGCAGCTTTACTAAGGGCCAGGGGGCTTTTAATCAGCCCCAGCATTTT.

CDR3 loop: CASSPRAFLAGGANTGELFF. DNA for the CDR3: TGTGCCAGCTCACCGAGGGCTTTCTTAGCGGGAGGTGCGAACACCGGGGAGCTGTTTTTT. The genes are TRBV18 and TRBJ2-2; 10 bases align to TRBD2. Trimming took 3 bases from V and 0 from J; bases not matched to a gene: 13. Germline assignment: CDR1 KGHSH and CDR2 LQKENI. The CDR3 sequence is 20 residues long.